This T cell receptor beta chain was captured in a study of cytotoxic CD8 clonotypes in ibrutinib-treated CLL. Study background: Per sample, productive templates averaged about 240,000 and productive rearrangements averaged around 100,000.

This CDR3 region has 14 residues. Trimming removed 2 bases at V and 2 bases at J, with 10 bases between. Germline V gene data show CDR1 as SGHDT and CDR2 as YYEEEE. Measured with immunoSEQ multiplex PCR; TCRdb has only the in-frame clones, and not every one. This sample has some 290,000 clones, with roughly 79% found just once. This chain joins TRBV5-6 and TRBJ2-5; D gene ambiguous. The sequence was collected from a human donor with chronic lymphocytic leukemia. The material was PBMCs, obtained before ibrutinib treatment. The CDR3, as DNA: TGTGCCAGCAGCTTTTATGATCAACAAGAGACCCAGTACTTC. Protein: CASSFYDQQETQYF.